This TCR beta chain was documented in a study of blood T cell repertoires in COVID-19. Study at large: The cDNA or gDNA used as material had been derived from T cells, B-cell-depleted T cells, or PBMCs.

Original methodology: Researchers report that nucleated cell counts were estimated from reference gene primer amplification. TCRdb keeps only in-frame clones here, not all; method: immunoSEQ multiplex PCR. V and J calls and clone size are given by that table; D and trimming were obtained from the DNA. In the table there are 200,000 to 250,000 clones, roughly 80% of which are singletons. The CDR3 covers 15 residues. In germline, CDR1 is LGHDT, CDR2 YNNKEL (reference sequence). Trimming stripped 0 bases from V and 5 bases from J, with 13 bases between. Specimen: peripheral blood. The clonotype comes from a woman aged 60-75 years with acute or convalescent COVID-19. J is TRBJ1-1 and V is TRBV3-1 (or the pseudogene TRBV3-2), with D perhaps matching TRBD1 (5 bases). CDR3 residues: CASSQDGQGGTEAFF. CDR3 coding DNA: TGTGCCAGCAGCCAAGATGGGCAGGGCGGAACTGAAGCTTTCTTT.